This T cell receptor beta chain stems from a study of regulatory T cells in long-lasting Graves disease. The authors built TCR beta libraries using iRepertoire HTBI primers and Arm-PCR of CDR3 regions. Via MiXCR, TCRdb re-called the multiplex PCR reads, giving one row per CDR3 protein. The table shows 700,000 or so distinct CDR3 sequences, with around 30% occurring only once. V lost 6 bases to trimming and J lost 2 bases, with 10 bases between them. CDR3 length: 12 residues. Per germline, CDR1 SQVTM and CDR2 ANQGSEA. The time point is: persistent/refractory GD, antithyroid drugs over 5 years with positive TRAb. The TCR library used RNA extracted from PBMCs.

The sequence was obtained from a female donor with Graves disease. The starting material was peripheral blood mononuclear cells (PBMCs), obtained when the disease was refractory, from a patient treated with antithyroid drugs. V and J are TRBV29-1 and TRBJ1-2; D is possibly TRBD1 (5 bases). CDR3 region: CSVLDTNYGYTF. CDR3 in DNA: TGCAGCGTACTGGACACCAACTATGGCTACACCTTC.